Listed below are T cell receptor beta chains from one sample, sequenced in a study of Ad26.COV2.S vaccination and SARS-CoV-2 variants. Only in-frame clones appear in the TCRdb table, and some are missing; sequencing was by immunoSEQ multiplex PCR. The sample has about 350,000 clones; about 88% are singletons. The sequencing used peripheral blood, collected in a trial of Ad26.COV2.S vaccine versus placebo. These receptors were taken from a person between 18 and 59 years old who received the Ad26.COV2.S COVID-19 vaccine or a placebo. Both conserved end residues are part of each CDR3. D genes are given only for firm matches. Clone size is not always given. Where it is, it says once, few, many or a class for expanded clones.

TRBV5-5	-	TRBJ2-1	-	TGTGCCAGCAGCTTACACTCCAACAGGGACTCCTACAATGAGCAGTTCTTC	CASSLHSNRDSYNEQFF
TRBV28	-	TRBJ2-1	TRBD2	TGTGCCAGCCGCCTCGGTGCGGGAGGGCGGAATGAGCAGTTCTTC	CASRLGAGGRNEQFF
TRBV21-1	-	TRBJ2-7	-	TGTGCCAGCAGCGCTACAGGGGGCAGCTACGAGCAGTACTTC	CASSATGGSYEQYF
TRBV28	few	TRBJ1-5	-	TGTGCCAGCTGGCGGGACGGCGATCAGCCCCAGCATTTT	CASWRDGDQPQHF
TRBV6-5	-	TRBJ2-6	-	TGTGCCAGCAGAGGGGACTCTGGGGCCAACGTCCTGACTTTC	CASRGDSGANVLTF
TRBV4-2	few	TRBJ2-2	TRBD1	TGTGCCAGCAGCCAAGTTTTCGAGACAGGGGATTTGGGGGAGCTGTTTTTT	CASSQVFETGDLGELFF
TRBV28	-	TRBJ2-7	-	TGTGCCAGCAGTTTATCAGAAGACTGGAACTCCTACGAGCAGTACTTC	CASSLSEDWNSYEQYF
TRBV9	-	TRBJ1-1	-	TGTGCCAGCAGCGAACTTCCGAACACTGAAGCTTTCTTT	CASSELPNTEAFF
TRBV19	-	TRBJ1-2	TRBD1	TGTGCCAGTAGTATTACCTCCGGGACAGGGGGCCTTAGGGACTATGGCTACACCTTC	CASSITSGTGGLRDYGYTF
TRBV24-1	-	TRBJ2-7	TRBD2	TGTGCCACCAGTGAGACCGGGACTAGGACCTTCGAACAGTACTTC	CATSETGTRTFEQYF
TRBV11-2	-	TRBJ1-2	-	TGTGCCAGCAGCTCGACTCACTTGACTCGGTACTATGGCTACACCTTC	CASSSTHLTRYYGYTF
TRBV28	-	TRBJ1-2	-	TGTGCCAGCAGGAGGACAAGAAACTATGGCTACACCTTC	CASRRTRNYGYTF
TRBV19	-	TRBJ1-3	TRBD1	TGTGCCAGCCCTGAGCGGCCGGGACAGGCCTTGTTCCTCGCCGGAAACACCATATATTTT	CASPERPGQALFLAGNTIYF
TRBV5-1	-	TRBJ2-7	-	TGCGCCAGCAGCGGAAAACAGGGTGCGGCCTACGAGCAGTACTTC	CASSGKQGAAYEQYF
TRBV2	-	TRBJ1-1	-	TGTGCCAGCACGGGGGTCCCGCATCCAATAATAGCTTTCTTT	CASTGVPHPIIAFF
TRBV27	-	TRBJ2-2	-	TGTGCCAGCAGTTACAAGACCGGGGAGCTGTTTTTT	CASSYKTGELFF
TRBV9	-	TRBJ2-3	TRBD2	TGTGCCAGCAGCCCCCTTCCTGCTAGCGGGAGCAGGACAGATACGCAGTATTTT	CASSPLPASGSRTDTQYF
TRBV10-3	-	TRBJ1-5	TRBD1	TGTGCCATCAGTGAGTCGAGCTGGGACAGGGGATATCAGCCCCAGCATTTT	CAISESSWDRGYQPQHF
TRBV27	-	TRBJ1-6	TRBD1	TGTGCCAGCAGACACGAGGGGGCTTGGAATTCACCCCTCCACTTT	CASRHEGAWNSPLHF
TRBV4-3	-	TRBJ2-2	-	TGCGCCAGCAGCCTAGCGGTTTGGACCGGGGAGCTGTTTTTT	CASSLAVWTGELFF
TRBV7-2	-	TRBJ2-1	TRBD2	TGTGCCAGCAGCCCCCCGGGACTAGAGCAGTTCTTC	CASSPPGLEQFF
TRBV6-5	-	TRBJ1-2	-	TGTGCCAGCAGTTACATCCCCTTATCGAATGGTGGCTACACCTTC	CASSYIPLSNGGYTF
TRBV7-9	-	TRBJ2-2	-	TGTGCCAGCACCTCCGGGACATTCGGGGAGCTGTTTTTT	CASTSGTFGELFF
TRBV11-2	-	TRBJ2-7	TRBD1	TGTGCCAGCAGCTCCCGACAGGGGACCATCCGCGAGCAGTACTTC	CASSSRQGTIREQYF
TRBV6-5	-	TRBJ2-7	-	TGTGCCAGCAGTTACGGAACTTCAAGGGCCTACGAGCAGTACTTC	CASSYGTSRAYEQYF
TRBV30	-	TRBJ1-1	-	TGTGCCTATCTCCGGGACCTCAGTCGGGTGGAAGCTTTCTTT	CAYLRDLSRVEAFF
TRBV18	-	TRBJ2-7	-	TGTGCCAGCTCAGAGGTCGGCGACGAGCAGTACTTC	CASSEVGDEQYF
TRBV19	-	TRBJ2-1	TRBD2	TGTGCCACGACGACTAGCGGTGATAGGAATGAGCAGTTCTTC	CATTTSGDRNEQFF
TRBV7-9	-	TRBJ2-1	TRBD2	TGTGCCAGCAGCTCGTCGCGACTAGCGGGTACTAGCTCCTACAATGAGCAGTTCTTC	CASSSSRLAGTSSYNEQFF
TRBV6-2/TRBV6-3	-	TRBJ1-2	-	TGTGCCAGCAGTTCGCGGGGAATTCGCTATGGCTACACCTTC	CASSSRGIRYGYTF
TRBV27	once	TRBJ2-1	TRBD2	TGTGCCAGCAGCGACTTTAGCGGGGAGCAGTTCTTC	CASSDFSGEQFF
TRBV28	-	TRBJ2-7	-	TGTGCCAGCAGTTTGTCGCCTTCAAGCTACGAGCAGTACTTC	CASSLSPSSYEQYF
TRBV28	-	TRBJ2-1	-	TGTGCCAGCAGTTTAGGAAGAGGGGCTCAGATCTTC	CASSLGRGAQIF
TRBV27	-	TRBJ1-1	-	TGTGCCAGCAGTCCGGGAGGGTTAGCAGCTTTCTTT	CASSPGGLAAFF
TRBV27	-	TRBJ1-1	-	TGTGCCAGCAGCCCCGGCATACGGGGACATAACACTGAAGCTTTCTTT	CASSPGIRGHNTEAFF